This T cell receptor (beta chain) was recorded in a study of blood T cells in healthy people across ages. PCR was performed a second time for about 6 to 11 cycles using a sample-barcoded 5' primer and a J-beta primer mix. TCRdb itself ran the 5' RACE reads through MiXCR, one entry per CDR3 protein. This sample has 950,000 to 1,200,000 distinct CDR3 sequences, with roughly two fifths found just once. This CDR3 comprises 12 residues. The germline V and J ends were trimmed by 8 bases and 0 bases, with 7 bases remaining between them. Germline values: CDR1 KGHSH, CDR2 LQKENI. V usage is TRBV18 and J usage is TRBJ2-5; no clear D gene. The sequenced sample was blood. This receptor was obtained from a man aged 18 to 29 in good health. This CDR3 is CASNSDQETQYF. The DNA for the CDR3 is TGTGCCAGCAATAGTGACCAAGAGACCCAGTACTTC.